Sequencing of this TCR beta chain was carried out in a study of blood T cell repertoires in COVID-19. About the study: From the United States, Italy and Spain came samples of acute and convalescent COVID-19. The analysed material was cDNA or gDNA that came from T cells, B-cell-depleted T cells, or PBMCs.

Per the original data handling: How many nucleated cells were present was estimated from reference gene primer amplification. Clones were sequenced by immunoSEQ multiplex PCR, and TCRdb holds only the in-frame ones, with some missing. That table gives V, J and clone size, and the DNA gave D and trimming. The profile shows about 260,000 clones, about 90% of them singletons. Germline V gene data show CDR1 as SGHRS and CDR2 as YFSETQ. The J segment lost 1 base and the V segment lost 3 bases, leaving 4 bases of the junction unmatched. This CDR3 is built from 14 residues. The chain joins TRBV5-1 to TRBJ2-7, with TRBD1 matching 7 bases. This TCR came from a woman between 45 and 65 years old who had recovered from COVID-19. The sequenced sample was peripheral blood. The DNA for the CDR3 is TGCGCCAGCAGCTGGTCGACAGGGTCCTACGAGCAGTACTTC. Translation gives CASSWSTGSYEQYF.